The present entry profiles one T cell receptor beta chain with its context. Its antigen is not identified. The sample is drawn from a study of T-cell memory formation after mild COVID-19. V was pared by 6 bases and J by 7 bases, with 13 bases between. The germline V gene has CDR1 ENHRY and CDR2 SYGVKD. CDR3 length: 13 residues. Study-wide results and limits: Several responding clones turned up in pre-infection memory, indicating that cross-reactive memory may have taken part. Contracting clones localized mainly to CM and EM when CD4+ and mainly to EMRA when CD8+.

With constant-segment primers, 5'RACE yielded cDNA libraries of TCR alpha and TCR beta that carried sample barcodes and UMIs. A single record per CDR3 protein comes from TCRdb applying MiXCR to the 5' RACE reads. The table has about 350,000 distinct CDR3 sequences, around 14% seen once. The V gene is TRBV10-3, the J gene TRBJ2-1, with TRBD2 as a possible D gene (7 bases). The TCR sequence derives from a man younger than 30 who had mild COVID-19 (a few samples of this study predate the infection). Cell type and time point are not known. The sample was PBMCs or a T cell subset sorted from them (not recorded which). The CDR3 nucleotides are TGTGCCATCAGCGCGGGGGCGAAAAATGAGCAGTTCTTC. Translated: CAISAGAKNEQFF.